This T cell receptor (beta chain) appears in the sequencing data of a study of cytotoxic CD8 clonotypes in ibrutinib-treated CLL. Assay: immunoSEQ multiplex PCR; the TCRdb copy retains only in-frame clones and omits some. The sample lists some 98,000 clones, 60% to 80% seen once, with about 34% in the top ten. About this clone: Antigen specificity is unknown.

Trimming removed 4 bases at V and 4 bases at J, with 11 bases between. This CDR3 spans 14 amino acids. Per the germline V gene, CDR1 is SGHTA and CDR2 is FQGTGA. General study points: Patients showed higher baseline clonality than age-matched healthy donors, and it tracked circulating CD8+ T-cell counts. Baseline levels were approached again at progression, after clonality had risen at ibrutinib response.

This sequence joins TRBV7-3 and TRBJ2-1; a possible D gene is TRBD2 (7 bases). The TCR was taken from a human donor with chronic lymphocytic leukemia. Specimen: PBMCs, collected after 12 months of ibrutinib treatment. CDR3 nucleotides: TGTGCCAGCAGCTCCGCGGGGGCATACAATGAGCAGTTCTTC. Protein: CASSSAGAYNEQFF.